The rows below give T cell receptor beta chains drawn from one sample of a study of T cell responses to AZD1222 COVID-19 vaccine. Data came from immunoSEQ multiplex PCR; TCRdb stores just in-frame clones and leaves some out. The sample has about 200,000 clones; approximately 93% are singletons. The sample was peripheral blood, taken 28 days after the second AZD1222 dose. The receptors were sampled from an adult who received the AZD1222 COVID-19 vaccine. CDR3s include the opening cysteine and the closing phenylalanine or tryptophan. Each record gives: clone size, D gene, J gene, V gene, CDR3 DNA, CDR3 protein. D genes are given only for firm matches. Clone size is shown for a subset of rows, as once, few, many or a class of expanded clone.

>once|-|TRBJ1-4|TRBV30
TGTGCCTGGAGGTTGCAGGAAAAACTGTTTTTT
CAWRLQEKLFF
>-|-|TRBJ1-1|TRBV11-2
TGTGCCAGCAGCTACGTAAGGGACACTGAAGCTTTCTTT
CASSYVRDTEAFF
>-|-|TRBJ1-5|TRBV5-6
TGTGCCAGCAGCATGACAGCGGGAAGCAATCAGCCCCAGCATTTT
CASSMTAGSNQPQHF
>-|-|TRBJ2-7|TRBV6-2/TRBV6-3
TGTGCCAGCAGTCCCAGGGGGGACTCCTACGAGCAGTACTTC
CASSPRGDSYEQYF
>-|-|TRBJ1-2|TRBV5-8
TGTGCCAGCAGCGAAGAGATCCGGTATGGCTACACCTTC
CASSEEIRYGYTF
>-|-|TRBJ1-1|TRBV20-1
TGCAGTGCTAGTCAACTGGGGGGCACTGAAGCTTTCTTT
CSASQLGGTEAFF
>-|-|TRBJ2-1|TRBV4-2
TGTGCCAGCAGCCACCCCGGGGGAACCTACAATGAGCAGTTCTTC
CASSHPGGTYNEQFF
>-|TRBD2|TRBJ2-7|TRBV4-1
TGCGCCAGCAGCGCCACAGGACTAGCGGGTTCCTACGAGCAGTACTTC
CASSATGLAGSYEQYF
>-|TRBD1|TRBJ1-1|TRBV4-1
TGCGCCAGCAGCCAAACCGGGACAGGGGGCACTGAAGCTTTCTTT
CASSQTGTGGTEAFF
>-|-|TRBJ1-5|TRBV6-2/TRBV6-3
TGTGCCAGCAGTTACTCCTACATCCTGGACTCAAATAGCAATCAGCCCCAGCATTTT
CASSYSYILDSNSNQPQHF